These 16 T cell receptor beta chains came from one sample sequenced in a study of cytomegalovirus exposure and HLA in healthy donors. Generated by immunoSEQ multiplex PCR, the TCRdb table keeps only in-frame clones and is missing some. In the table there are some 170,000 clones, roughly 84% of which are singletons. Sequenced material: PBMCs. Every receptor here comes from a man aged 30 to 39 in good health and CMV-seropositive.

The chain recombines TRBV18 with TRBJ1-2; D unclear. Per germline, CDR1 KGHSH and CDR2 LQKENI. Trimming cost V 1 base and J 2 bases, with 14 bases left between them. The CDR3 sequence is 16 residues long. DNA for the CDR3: TGTGCCAGCTCACCACTGCGACAAACCACCAACTATGGCTACACCTTC. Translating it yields CASSPLRQTTNYGYTF.

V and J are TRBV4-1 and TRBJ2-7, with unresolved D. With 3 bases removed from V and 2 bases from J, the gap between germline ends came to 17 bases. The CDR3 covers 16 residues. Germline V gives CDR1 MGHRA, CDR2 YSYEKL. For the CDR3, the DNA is TGCGCCAGCAGCCACCGAAGGAGTGCTGCGCCCTACGAGCAGTACTTC. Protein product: CASSHRRSAAPYEQYF.

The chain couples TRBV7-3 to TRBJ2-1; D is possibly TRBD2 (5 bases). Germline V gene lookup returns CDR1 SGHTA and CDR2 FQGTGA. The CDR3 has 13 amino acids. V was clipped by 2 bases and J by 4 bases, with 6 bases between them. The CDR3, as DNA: TGTGCCAGCAGCTTATCGGGGTACAATGAGCAGTTCTTC. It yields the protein CASSLSGYNEQFF. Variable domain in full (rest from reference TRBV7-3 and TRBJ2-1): GAGVSQTPSNKVTEKGKYVELRCDPISGHTALYWYRQSLGQGPEFLIYFQGTGAADDSGLPNDRFFAVRPEGSVSTLKIQRTERGDSAVYLCASSLSGYNEQFFGPGTRLTVL.

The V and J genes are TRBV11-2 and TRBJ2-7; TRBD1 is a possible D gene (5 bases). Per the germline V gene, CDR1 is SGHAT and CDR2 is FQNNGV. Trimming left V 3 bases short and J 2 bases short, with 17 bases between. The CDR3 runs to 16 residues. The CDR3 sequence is CASSLHAAAGPYEQYF. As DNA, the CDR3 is TGTGCCAGCAGCTTGCATGCCGCCGCAGGGCCCTACGAGCAGTACTTC.

CDR3 in DNA: TGTGCCAGCAGTGAAGGTGTCGGGACACTTAGGTCTTGGGAAAAACTGTTTTTT. Translation: CASSEGVGTLRSWEKLFF. V and J are TRBV25-1 and TRBJ1-4; D is possibly TRBD1 (6 bases). V lost 2 bases and J lost 8, with 24 bases in between. Germline loops: CDR1 MGHDK, CDR2 SYGVNS. CDR3 length equals 18 residues.

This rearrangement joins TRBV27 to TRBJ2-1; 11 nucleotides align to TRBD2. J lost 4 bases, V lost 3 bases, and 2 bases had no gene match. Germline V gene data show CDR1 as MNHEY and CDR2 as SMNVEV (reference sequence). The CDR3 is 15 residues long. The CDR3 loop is CASSFTSGGYNEQFF. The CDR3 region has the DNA TGTGCCAGCAGTTTCACTAGCGGGGGTTACAATGAGCAGTTCTTC.

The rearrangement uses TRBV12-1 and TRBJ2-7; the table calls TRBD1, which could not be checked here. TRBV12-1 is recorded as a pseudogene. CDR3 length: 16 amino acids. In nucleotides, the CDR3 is TGTGCCAGCAGCTTTGCGGGACAGGGGGCACCCTACGAGCAGTACTTC. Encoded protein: CASSFAGQGAPYEQYF.

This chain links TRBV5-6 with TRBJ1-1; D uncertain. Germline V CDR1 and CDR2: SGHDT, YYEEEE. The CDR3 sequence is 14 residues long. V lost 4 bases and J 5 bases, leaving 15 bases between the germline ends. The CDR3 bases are TGTGCCAGCAGCAGTACCGGGGTACTTACTGAAGCTTTCTTT. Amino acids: CASSSTGVLTEAFF.

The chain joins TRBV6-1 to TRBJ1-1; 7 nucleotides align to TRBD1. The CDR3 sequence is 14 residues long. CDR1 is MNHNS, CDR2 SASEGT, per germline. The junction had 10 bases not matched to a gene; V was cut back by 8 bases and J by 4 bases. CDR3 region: CASGGKGALTEAFF. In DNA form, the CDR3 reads TGTGCCAGCGGCGGAAAGGGGGCACTCACTGAAGCTTTCTTT.

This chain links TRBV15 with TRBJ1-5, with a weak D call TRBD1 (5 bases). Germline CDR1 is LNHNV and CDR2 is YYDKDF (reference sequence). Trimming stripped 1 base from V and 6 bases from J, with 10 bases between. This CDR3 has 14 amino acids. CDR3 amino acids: CATSRVVGPQPQHF. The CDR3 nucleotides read TGTGCCACCAGCAGAGTGGTGGGGCCTCAGCCCCAGCATTTT. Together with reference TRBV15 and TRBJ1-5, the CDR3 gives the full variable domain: DAMVIQNPRYQVTQFGKPVTLSCSQTLNHNVMYWYQQKSSQAPKLLFHYYDKDFNNEADTPDNFQSRRPNTSFCFLDIRSPGLGDTAMYLCATSRVVGPQPQHFGDGTRLSIL.

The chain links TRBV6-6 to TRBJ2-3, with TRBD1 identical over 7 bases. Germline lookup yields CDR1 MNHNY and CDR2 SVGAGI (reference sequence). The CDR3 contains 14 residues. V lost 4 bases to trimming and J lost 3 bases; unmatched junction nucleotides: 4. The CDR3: CASSWDRVTDTQYF. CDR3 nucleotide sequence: TGTGCCAGCAGTTGGGACAGAGTAACAGATACGCAGTATTTT.

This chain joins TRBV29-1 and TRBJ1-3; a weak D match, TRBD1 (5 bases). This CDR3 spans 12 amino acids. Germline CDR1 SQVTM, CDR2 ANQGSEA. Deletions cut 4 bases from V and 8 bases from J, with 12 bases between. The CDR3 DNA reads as TGCAGCGTTGGCCAGGGAGGGGACACCATATATTTT. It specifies CSVGQGGDTIYF.

The CDR3 DNA is TGTGCCAGCAGCTCGGGGGGGAACACTGAAGCTTTCTTT. Encoded protein: CASSSGGNTEAFF. The chain carries TRBV11-2 and TRBJ1-1, with a possible D match to TRBD1 (5 bases). V dropped 4 bases and J dropped 1 base, with 7 bases sitting between them. The CDR3 has 13 residues. Germline V gives CDR1 SGHAT, CDR2 FQNNGV.

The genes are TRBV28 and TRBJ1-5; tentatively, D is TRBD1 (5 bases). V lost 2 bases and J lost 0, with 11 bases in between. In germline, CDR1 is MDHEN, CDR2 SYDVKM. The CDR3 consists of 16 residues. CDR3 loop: CASSLEARDSNQPQHF. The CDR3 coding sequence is TGTGCCAGCAGTTTAGAGGCCAGGGATAGCAATCAGCCCCAGCATTTT.

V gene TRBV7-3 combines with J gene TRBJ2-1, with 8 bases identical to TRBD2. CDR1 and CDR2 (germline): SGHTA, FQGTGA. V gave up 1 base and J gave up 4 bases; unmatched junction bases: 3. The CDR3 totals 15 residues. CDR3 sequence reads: CASSLNGRVYNEQFF. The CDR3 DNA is TGTGCCAGCAGCTTAAACGGGAGGGTTTACAATGAGCAGTTCTTC.

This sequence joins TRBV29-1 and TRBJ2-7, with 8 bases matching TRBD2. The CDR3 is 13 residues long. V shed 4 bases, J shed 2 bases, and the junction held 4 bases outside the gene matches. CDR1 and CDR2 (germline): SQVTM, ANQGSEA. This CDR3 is CSVASGGAYEQYF. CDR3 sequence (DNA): TGCAGCGTTGCGAGCGGGGGCGCCTACGAGCAGTACTTC.